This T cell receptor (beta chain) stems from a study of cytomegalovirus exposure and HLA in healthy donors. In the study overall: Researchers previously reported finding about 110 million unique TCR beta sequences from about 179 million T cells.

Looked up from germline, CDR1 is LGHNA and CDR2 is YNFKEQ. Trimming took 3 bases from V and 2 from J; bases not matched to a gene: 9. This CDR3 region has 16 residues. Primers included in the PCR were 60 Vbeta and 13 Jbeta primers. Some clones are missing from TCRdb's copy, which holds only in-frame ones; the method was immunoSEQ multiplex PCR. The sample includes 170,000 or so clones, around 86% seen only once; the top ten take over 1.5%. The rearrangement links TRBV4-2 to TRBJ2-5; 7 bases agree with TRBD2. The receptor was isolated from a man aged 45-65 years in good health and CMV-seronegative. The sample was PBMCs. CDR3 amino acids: CASSQEGRGYQETQYF. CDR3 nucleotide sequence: TGTGCCAGCAGCCAGGAGGGGAGGGGTTATCAAGAGACCCAGTACTTC.